A selection of T cell receptor beta chains follows, all from one sample in a study of identical twins. Each CDR3 protein is one row after TCRdb ran MiXCR on the 5' RACE reads. The sample carries about 190,000 distinct CDR3 sequences, more than 15% recorded once. These data were likewise used in another study, on T cells expressing NK-cell markers.

The material sequenced was CD8+ T cells sorted from blood. These receptors originate from a woman under 30 in good health. Each CDR3 is given with its conserved first and last residue. Each record gives: V gene, clone size, D gene, J gene, CDR3 protein, CDR3 DNA. The D gene is left open where the match is weak. Some rows mark clone size as missing; the rest say once, few, many or name a class of expanded clone.

TRBV5-1,few,NA,TRBJ1-1,CASSFAGVTEAFF,TGCGCCAGCAGCTTTGCGGGGGTCACTGAAGCTTTCTTT
TRBV10-2,NA,NA,TRBJ1-5,CASTGHRNQPQHF,TGCGCCAGCACCGGACACCGCAATCAGCCCCAGCATTTT
TRBV7-2,few,NA,TRBJ1-1,CASSLGFGDTEAFF,TGTGCCAGCAGCTTAGGGTTTGGCGACACTGAAGCTTTCTTT
TRBV29-1,few,TRBD2,TRBJ2-1,CSVGSPLGTSRDEQFF,TGCAGCGTTGGCTCCCCGCTAGGGACTAGTAGAGATGAGCAGTTCTTC
TRBV18,NA,NA,TRBJ2-3,CASSPPGRSTDTQYF,TGTGCCAGCTCACCTCCGGGACGTAGCACAGATACGCAGTATTTT
TRBV7-2,few,NA,TRBJ2-7,CASSHREKGVYEQYF,TGTGCCAGCAGCCACCGGGAAAAGGGCGTCTACGAGCAGTACTTC
TRBV7-9,few,TRBD2,TRBJ2-7,CASRQMGLAGVYEQYF,TGTGCCAGCAGACAAATGGGACTAGCGGGGGTGTACGAGCAGTACTTC
TRBV12-3/TRBV12-4,NA,NA,TRBJ1-1,CASSQIGSGVNTEAFF,TGTGCCAGCAGTCAAATAGGGTCTGGGGTGAACACTGAAGCTTTCTTT
TRBV14,many,NA,TRBJ2-1,CASSQESSDEQFF,TGTGCCAGCAGCCAAGAGTCATCCGATGAGCAGTTCTTC
TRBV20-1,NA,NA,TRBJ1-2,CSARDIHSQGTNYGYTF,TGCAGTGCTAGAGATATCCACAGCCAAGGTACTAACTATGGCTACACCTTC
TRBV10-3,many,NA,TRBJ1-5,CAISESERNQPQHF,TGTGCCATCAGTGAGTCGGAACGCAATCAGCCCCAGCATTTT
TRBV15,NA,TRBD2,TRBJ2-1,CATSRDWVAGNEQFF,TGTGCCACCAGCAGAGATTGGGTAGCGGGGAATGAGCAGTTCTTC
TRBV12-3/TRBV12-4,many,NA,TRBJ2-7,CASSSTGPFEQYF,TGTGCCAGCAGTTCCACGGGCCCCTTCGAGCAGTACTTC
TRBV12-3/TRBV12-4,few,NA,TRBJ2-1,CASSPEGRHYNEQFF,TGTGCCAGCAGTCCTGAGGGGAGACATTACAATGAGCAGTTCTTC
TRBV6-5,few,NA,TRBJ2-7,CASSFGGRQGYEQYF,TGTGCCAGCAGTTTCGGGGGTAGACAGGGCTACGAGCAGTACTTC
TRBV6-1,NA,TRBD2,TRBJ2-7,CASTSGGAVYEQYF,TGTGCCAGTACTAGCGGGGGGGCCGTGTACGAGCAGTACTTC
TRBV10-3,few,TRBD2,TRBJ2-3,CATLSGTSGSTDTQYF,TGTGCCACCCTTTCCGGGACTAGCGGATCCACAGATACGCAGTATTTT
TRBV18,NA,NA,TRBJ2-4,CASSPSTGPGKNIQYF,TGTGCCAGCTCACCATCGACAGGCCCGGGGAAAAACATTCAGTACTTC
TRBV15,NA,NA,TRBJ1-1,CATSRDRKAFF,TGTGCCACCAGCAGAGATCGAAAAGCTTTCTTT
TRBV7-9,NA,NA,TRBJ2-5,CASSLFETQETQYF,TGTGCCAGCAGCTTGTTCGAGACGCAAGAGACCCAGTACTTC
TRBV27,NA,TRBD1,TRBJ1-2,CASSGQDRLTSGYTF,TGTGCCAGCAGCGGACAGGACAGACTTACTAGTGGCTACACCTTC
TRBV30,once,TRBD1,TRBJ2-5,CAWTRTGRGETQYF,TGTGCCTGGACCCGGACAGGGAGAGGAGAGACCCAGTACTTC
TRBV7-9,few,NA,TRBJ2-1,CASSLAVRGANEQFF,TGTGCCAGCAGCTTAGCCGTCAGGGGAGCCAATGAGCAGTTCTTC
TRBV12-3/TRBV12-4,NA,NA,TRBJ2-7,CASSPKPYRGEQYF,TGTGCCAGCAGTCCGAAACCCTATCGCGGCGAGCAGTACTTC
TRBV2,NA,TRBD2,TRBJ2-1,CASRLPSGINNEQFF,TGTGCCAGCAGGCTCCCTAGCGGAATTAACAATGAGCAGTTCTTC
TRBV6-5,NA,TRBD2,TRBJ2-3,CASSSWTIAGGQGTQYF,TGTGCCAGCAGTTCTTGGACCATAGCGGGGGGGCAGGGTACGCAGTATTTT
TRBV7-9,few,NA,TRBJ2-7,CASSLENYEQYF,TGTGCCAGCAGCTTAGAGAACTACGAGCAGTACTTC
TRBV20-1,NA,TRBD2,TRBJ2-2,CSAERGGLTGELFF,TGCAGTGCCGAGCGGGGGGGCCTCACCGGGGAGCTGTTTTTT
TRBV29-1,few,TRBD1,TRBJ2-3,CSVDGQGGTDTQYF,TGCAGCGTTGACGGACAGGGTGGCACAGATACGCAGTATTTT
TRBV27,NA,NA,TRBJ2-1,CASSRTVEVYNEQFF,TGTGCCAGCAGCAGGACAGTCGAGGTCTACAATGAGCAGTTCTTC
TRBV25-1,NA,NA,TRBJ2-7,CASSDGPGIHLYEQYF,TGTGCCAGCAGTGACGGACCCGGGATACATCTATACGAGCAGTACTTC
TRBV6-1,NA,NA,TRBJ2-2,CASSLRTDANTGELFF,TGTGCCAGCAGTCTTAGGACGGACGCGAACACCGGGGAGCTGTTTTTT
TRBV25-1,few,TRBD1,TRBJ1-3,CASSWGFGVQGATGNTIYF,TGTGCCAGCAGCTGGGGGTTTGGGGTACAGGGGGCGACGGGAAACACCATATATTTT
TRBV9,few,NA,TRBJ1-2,CASSAGGEDRFFYGYTF,TGTGCCAGCAGCGCGGGTGGAGAGGACAGATTCTTCTATGGCTACACCTTC
TRBV13,NA,TRBD2,TRBJ2-1,CASSSPGLAPNEQFF,TGTGCCAGCAGCTCACCGGGACTAGCGCCCAATGAGCAGTTCTTC
TRBV7-6,NA,NA,TRBJ2-1,CASSFRHNEQFF,TGTGCCAGCAGCTTCCGTCACAATGAGCAGTTCTTC
TRBV5-1,NA,NA,TRBJ2-7,CASSGGGPEYEEYF,TGCGCCAGCAGCGGGGGCGGACCTGAATATGAGGAGTACTTC
TRBV7-9,NA,TRBD2,TRBJ2-2,CASRPGLAGPSGELFF,TGTGCCAGCAGACCGGGACTAGCGGGACCCTCCGGGGAGCTGTTTTTT
TRBV12-3/TRBV12-4,many,NA,TRBJ2-3,CASSPRAEDTQYF,TGTGCCAGCAGTCCCCGGGCGGAAGATACGCAGTATTTT
TRBV6-1,NA,NA,TRBJ2-3,CASSGYGTDTQYF,TGTGCCAGCAGTGGATACGGCACAGATACGCAGTATTTT
TRBV5-6,NA,NA,TRBJ2-1,CASSFGQGEINEQFF,TGTGCCAGCAGCTTTGGGCAGGGAGAGATCAATGAGCAGTTCTTC
TRBV3-1,many,NA,TRBJ1-2,CASSPIDDDTGYTF,TGTGCCAGCAGCCCTATAGACGACGATACGGGCTACACCTTC
TRBV7-2,NA,NA,TRBJ2-5,CASSSALAAQETQYF,TGTGCCAGCAGCTCCGCGTTAGCGGCCCAAGAGACCCAGTACTTC
TRBV5-6,NA,TRBD1,TRBJ1-1,CASSSGQGYTEAFF,TGTGCCAGCAGCAGCGGACAGGGGTACACTGAAGCTTTCTTT
TRBV5-1,few,NA,TRBJ2-1,CASSLEDTSLGDEQFF,TGCGCCAGCAGCTTGGAGGACACTTCCTTGGGTGATGAGCAGTTCTTC
TRBV6-5,NA,NA,TRBJ2-1,CASSYSFRDFQFF,TGTGCCAGCAGTTACTCTTTCCGGGACTTTCAGTTCTTC
TRBV12-3/TRBV12-4,few,TRBD1,TRBJ1-1,CASTGQGVNTEAFF,TGTGCCAGCACCGGACAGGGAGTGAACACTGAAGCTTTCTTT
TRBV6-1,NA,NA,TRBJ1-4,CASSEVGAAGEKLFF,TGTGCCAGCAGTGAAGTAGGGGCGGCGGGTGAAAAACTGTTTTTT
TRBV9,NA,NA,TRBJ2-5,CASSVGHRPGRQETQYF,TGTGCCAGCAGCGTAGGCCACCGTCCGGGCAGACAAGAGACCCAGTACTTC
TRBV6-1,few,NA,TRBJ2-3,CASSGVSPDTQYF,TGTGCCAGCAGTGGGGTATCGCCAGATACGCAGTATTTT
TRBV5-6,NA,NA,TRBJ2-7,CASSLGYSYEQYF,TGTGCCAGCTCCCTGGGGTACTCCTACGAGCAGTACTTC
TRBV12-3/TRBV12-4,many,NA,TRBJ2-3,CASRPGNADTQYF,TGTGCCAGCCGCCCCGGGAACGCAGATACGCAGTATTTT
TRBV18,few,NA,TRBJ2-1,CASSLRPTVSYNEQFF,TGTGCCAGCTCATTACGCCCGACCGTCTCCTACAATGAGCAGTTCTTC
TRBV11-3,many,NA,TRBJ2-3,CASSYLLGVVSSTDTQYF,TGTGCCAGCAGCTACCTTTTGGGAGTTGTATCTAGCACAGATACGCAGTATTTT
TRBV5-1,few,NA,TRBJ2-2,CASSLSGELGTGELFF,TGCGCCAGCAGCTTGTCGGGCGAGTTGGGCACCGGGGAGCTGTTTTTT
TRBV20-1,NA,TRBD1,TRBJ2-7,CSAALGTGGGYEQYF,TGCAGTGCTGCACTCGGGACAGGGGGTGGCTACGAGCAGTACTTC
TRBV6-5,NA,TRBD2,TRBJ2-7,CASSYMVAGAYEQYF,TGTGCCAGCAGTTACATGGTAGCGGGAGCCTACGAGCAGTACTTC